The 8 T cell receptor beta chains listed next were all sequenced from one sample in a study of T-cell reconstitution after alpha-beta-depleted transplantation in children (dated by TCRdb to the mid-2010s). Receptor amplification or capture employed PCR. TCRdb records Illumina HiSeq 2500 as the sequencer. To normalize quantification of the TCRbeta repertoire, the TCR libraries were built with molecular barcoding that relied on unique molecular identifiers. Clones were called with MiXCR by TCRdb after fastp trimmed the public reads at Q25, and only in-frame beta chains were retained. Each CDR3 protein appears once, grouped with its most common genes and DNA. The sample table holds 500,000 or so distinct CDR3 sequences, of which about an eighth were seen once. The biggest ten clones account for approximately 14% of the sample. Explained via the paper, the treatment or condition label denotes: allogeneic hematopoietic cell transplantation with graft depleted of TCRalphabeta T cells and CD19 B cells.

The input for sequencing was PBMCs, mostly from graft donor cells, taken 180 days after TCRalphabeta/CD19-depleted stem cell transplant. Receptor source: a female patient between 2 and 15 years old who had a stem cell transplant for aplastic anemia, so the T cells may come from the graft donor.

The J gene is TRBJ1-1, the V gene TRBV28, with D possibly TRBD1 on 6 matching bases. The CDR3 has 14 amino acids. Germline V CDR1 and CDR2: MDHEN, SYDVKM. V gave up 2 bases and J gave up 4 bases, with 11 bases separating them. CDR3 protein: CASSLAFRGTEAFF. The CDR3, as DNA: TGTGCCAGCAGTTTAGCCTTCAGGGGCACTGAAGCTTTCTTT. The full variable domain, completed using reference TRBV28 and TRBJ1-1, is DVKVTQSSRYLVKRTGEKVFLECVQDMDHENMFWYRQDPGLGLRLIYFSYDVKMKEKGDIPEGYSVSREKKERFSLILESASTNQTSMYLCASSLAFRGTEAFFGQGTRLTVV.

This clonotype was seen only a few times. The chain joins TRBV18 to TRBJ2-7; D not resolved. Germline V gene lookup returns CDR1 KGHSH and CDR2 LQKENI. V was cut by 2 bases and J by 2 bases, with 10 bases left in between. This CDR3 contains 14 residues. As DNA, the CDR3 is TGTGCCAGCTCACCAGGCGCACAGCCCTACGAGCAGTACTTC. Encoded protein: CASSPGAQPYEQYF. The variable domain in full, completed from reference TRBV18 and TRBJ2-7, reads NAGVMQNPRHLVRRRGQEARLRCSPMKGHSHVYWYRQLPEEGLKFMVYLQKENIIDESGMPKERFSAEFPKEGPSILRIQQVVRGDSAAYFCASSPGAQPYEQYFGPGTRLTVT.

The chain recombines TRBV27 with TRBJ2-7, with TRBD1 matching over 9 bases. The CDR3 covers 14 residues. The germline gives CDR1 MNHEY, CDR2 SMNVEV (reference sequence). Trimming cost V 3 bases and J 6 bases; bases outside gene matches: 6. The CDR3 loop is CASSLVTGGGEQYF. CDR3 sequence (DNA): TGTGCCAGCAGTTTGGTTACAGGGGGCGGCGAGCAGTACTTC.

This clonotype was detected many times. This sequence joins TRBV28 and TRBJ2-1, with TRBD2 identical over 10 bases. The germline V gene has CDR1 MDHEN and CDR2 SYDVKM. The CDR3 spans 16 residues. V trimming: 6 bases; J trimming: 8 bases; junction bases outside the gene matches: 13. CDR3 coding DNA: TGTGCCAGCAGGCCTCAGGGGAGCGGGAGGGTGCATGAGCAGTTCTTC. Protein: CASRPQGSGRVHEQFF.

There are a few counts of this clonotype. The V gene is TRBV29-1, the J gene TRBJ2-2, with D possibly TRBD2 on 6 matching bases. CDR1 is SQVTM, CDR2 ANQGSEA, per germline. The CDR3 consists of 13 residues. V dropped 2 bases and J dropped 7 bases, with 11 bases sitting between them. Here the CDR3 reads CSVERRGSGELFF. CDR3 DNA: TGCAGCGTTGAACGGCGGGGAAGCGGGGAGCTGTTTTTT.

In its sample, this clonotype was seen a few times. The chain uses TRBV6-5 and TRBJ2-1, with TRBD2 as a possible D gene (6 bases). The CDR3 has 12 residues. Looked up from germline, CDR1 is MNHEY and CDR2 is SVGAGI. Trimming pared 6 bases from V and 6 bases from J, leaving 9 bases between. CDR3 nucleotides: TGTGCCAGCAGCACCGGGGGCAATGAGCAGTTCTTC. This gives the protein CASSTGGNEQFF.

A few counts support this clonotype. The chain has TRBV28 and TRBJ2-3; 10 bases line up with TRBD2. Losses at the gene ends were 4 bases for V and 5 bases for J; bases not matched to a gene: 9. This CDR3 spans 16 amino acids. Germline V lookup: CDR1 MDHEN, CDR2 SYDVKM. The CDR3 sequence is CASSSLRAGGVDTQYF. The CDR3 DNA is TGTGCCAGCAGTTCCCTGAGAGCGGGAGGGGTAGATACGCAGTATTTT.

This clonotype was seen only a few times. This sequence joins TRBV19 and TRBJ2-4, with D possibly matching TRBD2 (7 bases). This CDR3 spans 14 amino acids. With 3 bases removed from V and 10 bases from J, the gap between germline ends came to 16 bases. CDR1 LNHDA and CDR2 SQIVND come from the germline V gene (reference sequence). CDR3 nucleotide sequence: TGTGCCAGTAGTATCGCTGGGGGGGCCGAGATTCAGTACTTC. Translating it yields CASSIAGGAEIQYF.